Below are 8 T cell receptor beta chains sequenced from a single sample in a study of T-cell memory formation after mild COVID-19 (dated by TCRdb to about 2021). Preparation of the library involved 5' RACE. For sequencing, an Illumina NovaSeq 6000 was employed. TCRdb trimmed the raw reads at Q25, called clones with MiXCR and kept productive beta chains. For every CDR3 protein sequence, its rows merge into one entry that carries the most common genes and DNA. The sample table lists under 50,000 distinct CDR3 sequences, 7.5% to 10% of them with a count of one. In total, the top ten clones hold about an eighth of the sample. Input material: PBMCs or a T cell subset sorted from them (not recorded which). These receptors came from an adult woman who had mild COVID-19 (a few samples of this study predate the infection). The sample titles of this study are shuffled in the database, so cell type and time point are left out; the donor was told from shared clones.

This clonotype was found a few times. The chain joins TRBV6-7 to TRBJ2-2; D unresolved. TRBV6-7 is assigned to the ORF class and has an uncertain function. Trimming cost V 6 bases and J 2 bases, with 10 bases left between them. The CDR3 runs to 14 residues. CDR3 in amino acids: CASRGLINTGELFF. The CDR3 DNA is TGTGCCAGCAGAGGGCTAATAAACACCGGGGAGCTGTTTTTT.

This clonotype has ten or more counts. V is TRBV7-3 and J is TRBJ1-2; D is possibly TRBD1 (6 bases). The length of the CDR3 is 14 residues. Germline CDR1 SGHTA, CDR2 FQGTGA. V lost 2 bases and J lost 5, with 12 bases in between. CDR3 coding DNA: TGTGCCAGCAGCTTAGGGGGCGCTGGGTATGGCTACACCTTC. Protein: CASSLGGAGYGYTF.

This clonotype has a handful of counts. The chain employs TRBV20-1 and TRBJ1-1; D unresolved. V lost 3 bases, J lost 3 bases, and 8 bases lay in between. This CDR3 has 12 residues. In germline, CDR1 is DFQATT, CDR2 SNEGSKA (reference sequence). The CDR3 DNA is TGCAGTGCTAGGGTTCGCGACACTGAAGCTTTCTTT. Residues: CSARVRDTEAFF.

The sample holds many counts of this clonotype. The chain has TRBV10-3 and TRBJ2-7; 7 bases map to TRBD2. The V gene end was trimmed by 0 bases and the J gene end by 3 bases; junction bases not matched to a gene: 5. Germline values: CDR1 ENHRY, CDR2 SYGVKD. This CDR3 has 15 residues. DNA for the CDR3: TGTGCCATCAGTGAGTCCGTGGGGGGGGGCTACGAGCAGTACTTC. Amino acids: CAISESVGGGYEQYF.

Only a few counts were recorded for this clonotype. The chain links TRBV28 to TRBJ1-1, with a possible D match to TRBD1 (6 bases). Trimming took 6 bases from V and 1 from J, leaving 18 bases between them. Germline CDR1 reads MDHEN; CDR2 reads SYDVKM. The CDR3 totals 16 residues. The CDR3: CASSKTGRGGNTEAFF. In DNA form, the CDR3 reads TGTGCCAGCAGCAAGACAGGTCGTGGGGGGAACACTGAAGCTTTCTTT.

This clonotype was recorded at least ten times. This sequence joins TRBV27 and TRBJ2-3; a weak D match, TRBD2 (6 bases). The V and J ends lost 2 bases and 5 bases respectively, with 11 bases between them. Per germline, CDR1 MNHEY and CDR2 SMNVEV (reference sequence). There are 14 residues in the CDR3. DNA of the CDR3: TGTGCCAGCAGTTTAACGGGAGTGTTAGATACGCAGTATTTT. Protein: CASSLTGVLDTQYF.

The chain couples TRBV20-1 to TRBJ2-5, with D maybe TRBD2 (5 bases). Per germline, CDR1 DFQATT and CDR2 SNEGSKA (reference sequence). V was shortened by 6 bases and J by 4 bases, with 15 bases between the two germline ends. The CDR3 is made up of 13 amino acids. The CDR3 is CSAETLVLETQYF. Written as DNA, the CDR3 is TGCAGTGCCGAGACACTAGTTTTAGAGACCCAGTACTTC.

This clonotype was counted between two and nine times. The chain has TRBV7-2 and TRBJ2-7; D possibly matches TRBD1 or TRBD2 (5 bases each). V was cut by 3 bases and J by 3 bases, with 12 bases left in between. This CDR3 contains 14 residues. The germline V gene encodes CDR1 SGHTA and CDR2 FQGNSA. The CDR3 reads CASSFGAGGYEQYF. DNA of the CDR3: TGTGCCAGCAGCTTCGGGGCAGGAGGCTACGAGCAGTACTTC.